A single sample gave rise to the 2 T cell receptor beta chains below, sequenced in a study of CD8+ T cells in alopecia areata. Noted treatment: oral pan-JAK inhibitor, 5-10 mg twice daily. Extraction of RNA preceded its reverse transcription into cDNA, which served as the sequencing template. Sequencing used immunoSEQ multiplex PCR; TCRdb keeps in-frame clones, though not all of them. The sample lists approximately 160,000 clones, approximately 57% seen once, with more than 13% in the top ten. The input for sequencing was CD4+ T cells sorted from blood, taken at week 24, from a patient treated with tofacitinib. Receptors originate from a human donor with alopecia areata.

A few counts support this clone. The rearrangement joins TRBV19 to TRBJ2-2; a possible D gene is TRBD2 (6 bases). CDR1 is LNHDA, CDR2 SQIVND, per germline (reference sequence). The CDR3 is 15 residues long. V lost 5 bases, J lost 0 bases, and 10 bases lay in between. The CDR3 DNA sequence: TGTGCCAGTAGTGCCCGACTAGCGAACACCGGGGAGCTGTTTTTT. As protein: CASSARLANTGELFF.

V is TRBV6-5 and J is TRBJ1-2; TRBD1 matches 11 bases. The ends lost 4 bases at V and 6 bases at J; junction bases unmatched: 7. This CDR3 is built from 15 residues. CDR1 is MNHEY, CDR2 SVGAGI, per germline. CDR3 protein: CASSFGQGAVDGYTF. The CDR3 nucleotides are TGTGCCAGCAGTTTTGGACAGGGGGCCGTCGATGGCTACACCTTC.